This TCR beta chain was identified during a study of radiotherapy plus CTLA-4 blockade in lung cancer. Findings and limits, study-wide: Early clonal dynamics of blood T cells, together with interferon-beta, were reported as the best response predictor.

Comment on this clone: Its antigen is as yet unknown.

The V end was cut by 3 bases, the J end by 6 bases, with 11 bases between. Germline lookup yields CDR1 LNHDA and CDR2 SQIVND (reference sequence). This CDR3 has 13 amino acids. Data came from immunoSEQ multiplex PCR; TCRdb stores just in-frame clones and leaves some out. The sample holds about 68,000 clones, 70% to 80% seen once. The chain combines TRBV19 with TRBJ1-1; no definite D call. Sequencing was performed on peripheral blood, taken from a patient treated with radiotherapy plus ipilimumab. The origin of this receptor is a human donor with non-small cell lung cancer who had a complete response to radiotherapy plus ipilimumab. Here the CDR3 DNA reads TGTGCCAGTAGTATCTGGGCCAACGCTGAAGCTTTCTTT. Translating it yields CASSIWANAEAFF. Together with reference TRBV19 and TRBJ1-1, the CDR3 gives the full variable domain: DGGITQSPKYLFRKEGQNVTLSCEQNLNHDAMYWYRQDPGQGLRLIYYSQIVNDFQKGDIAEGYSVSREKKESFPLTVTSAQKNPTAFYLCASSIWANAEAFFGQGTRLTVV.